This passage covers 2 T cell receptor beta chains from one sample sequenced in a study of cytomegalovirus exposure and HLA in healthy donors. PCR primers comprised 60 Vbeta and 13 Jbeta primers. The protocol was immunoSEQ multiplex PCR, while the TCRdb copy is restricted to in-frame clones and leaves out a portion. Its clone listing holds roughly 100,000 clones. Sequencing was done on a sample of PBMCs. The receptors were sampled from a man aged 35 to 55 in good health and CMV-seronegative.

This chain connects TRBV7-2 to TRBJ2-1, with a tentative D call TRBD1 (6 bases). Trimming removed 7 bases at V and 2 bases at J, with 12 bases between. The CDR3 contains 14 residues. Germline lookup yields CDR1 SGHTA and CDR2 FQGNSA. The CDR3 DNA reads TGTGCCAGCAACTCACAGGGAGCCTACAATGAGCAGTTCTTC. The encoded protein is CASNSQGAYNEQFF.

V gene TRBV27 combines with J gene TRBJ1-2; D is possibly TRBD1 (6 bases). V lost 3 bases and J lost 1, with 15 bases in between. CDR1 is MNHEY, CDR2 SMNVEV, per germline (reference sequence). This CDR3 comprises 16 residues. CDR3 sequence reads: CASSFTSGHRNYGYTF. For the CDR3, the DNA is TGTGCCAGCAGTTTTACCTCGGGACACCGTAACTATGGCTACACCTTC.